Included here is one T cell receptor (beta chain) sequence, with context. The germline V gene has CDR1 SGHRS and CDR2 YFSETQ. The CDR3 runs to 20 residues. J was trimmed by 4 bases and V by 0 bases; bases with no gene match: 11. The sample comes from a study of control samples from healthy donors and cancer patients. TCRdb's copy holds only in-frame clones and misses some; the assay was immunoSEQ multiplex PCR. Of about 130,000 clones in the sample, about nine tenths are singletons; the top ten hold about 2.5%. This clonotype was obtained from a man aged 40-49 years in good health. The sample was blood. V usage is TRBV5-1 and J usage is TRBJ2-6, with 12 bases fitting TRBD1. The CDR3 here is CASSLGLPGQGARGANVLTF. The CDR3 coding sequence is TGCGCCAGCAGCTTGGGACTGCCGGGACAGGGGGCACGAGGGGCCAACGTCCTGACTTTC.